A single sample gave rise to the 5 T cell receptor beta chains below, sequenced in a study of T cells in Graves' hyperthyroidism and ophthalmopathy. Amplification yielded TCR beta CDR3 regions, with RNA transcripts as the source. First-round RT-PCR targeting the TCR CDR3 was performed with the HTBI primer set. TCRdb re-called the multiplex PCR reads through MiXCR, storing one row per CDR3 protein. Here the sample spans some 360,000 distinct CDR3 sequences, 15% to 20% being singletons. Sequencing input: blood. These receptors were collected from a woman aged 40 to 50 with Graves' ophthalmopathy.

There are a few counts of this clonotype. A much bigger clone sits one base away, suggesting this may be a read error. The rearrangement uses TRBV12-3 or TRBV12-4 and TRBJ2-7; 7 bases map to TRBD2. The CDR3 totals 15 residues. CDR3 in amino acids: CARSSSLGGSYEQYF. The CDR3 DNA reads TGTGCCCGCAGTTCCAGCCTGGGCGGGAGCTACGAGCAGTACTTC.

The rearrangement links TRBV2 to TRBJ1-2, with 9 nucleotides matching TRBD1. Looked up from germline, CDR1 is SNHLY and CDR2 is FYNNEI. This CDR3 has 12 amino acids. After removal of 8 bases from V and 3 bases from J, the junction contained 1 base not matched to a gene. Here the CDR3 reads CASRTGDYGYTF. The CDR3 DNA reads as TGTGCCAGCCGGACAGGGGACTATGGCTACACCTTC.

This clonotype was counted only a few times. The chain has TRBV5-1 and TRBJ2-7, with D maybe TRBD2 (5 bases). This CDR3 comprises 13 residues. The V gene lost 4 bases and the J gene lost 4 bases, with 12 bases spanning the gap. Germline V CDR1 and CDR2: SGHRS, YFSETQ. CDR3 residues: CASSQPGSYEQYF. The DNA of the CDR3 is TGCGCCAGCAGCCAGCCGGGGTCGTACGAGCAGTACTTC.

The chain has TRBV6-5 and TRBJ1-1, with TRBD1 as a possible D gene (6 bases). Germline V gene sequence: CDR1 MNHEY, CDR2 SVGAGI. This CDR3 has 15 amino acids. Trimming cost V 1 base and J 3 bases, with 12 bases left between them. CDR3 region: CASSYYGGADTEAFF. The CDR3 DNA is TGTGCCAGCAGTTACTACGGGGGGGCAGACACTGAAGCTTTCTTT.

This clonotype has a count of ten or more. CDR3 amino acids: CASIGSGTEDYEQYF. Written as DNA, the CDR3 is TGTGCCAGCATTGGTTCCGGGACAGAGGACTACGAGCAGTACTTC. The chain is built from TRBV28 and TRBJ2-7, with TRBD1 identical over 7 bases. Germline trimming cut 7 bases from V and 3 bases from J; bases unmatched to any gene: 12. Germline loops: CDR1 MDHEN, CDR2 SYDVKM. There are 15 residues in the CDR3.